Listed below are T cell receptor beta chains from one sample, sequenced in a study of human T cells and chemical hapten exposure. MiXCR, applied by TCRdb to the RACE reads, yields one record per CDR3 protein. The profile covers roughly 110,000 distinct CDR3 sequences, with about 12% appearing a single time and 1.6% taken by the ten largest. The source was whole blood, collected in connection with sensitization to the hapten diphenylcyclopropenone (DPC). Source of these receptors: a woman in her fifties or sixties with alopecia areata. Some clones in this sample may be carry-over from other donors' samples. Both conserved end residues are part of each CDR3. Fields, in order: clone size, J gene, D gene, V gene, CDR3 DNA, CDR3 protein. The D gene is left open where the match is weak. The size of a clone is reported for some rows only, either as once, few or many, or as a class for expanded clones.

>NA|TRBJ2-7|TRBD2|TRBV20-1
TGCAGTCTACTCCGACTAGCGGGCGAGCAGTACTTC
CSLLRLAGEQYF
>NA|TRBJ2-1|NA|TRBV11-2
TGTGCCAGCAGCTCTGACCCGGGTCCTCTTGAGCAGTTCTTC
CASSSDPGPLEQFF
>NA|TRBJ1-6|NA|TRBV6-6
TGTGCCAGCAGATCACACCAGAGTGATTCACCCCTCCACTTT
CASRSHQSDSPLHF
>many|TRBJ2-5|NA|TRBV29-1
TGCAGCGTTAGTCTGGCGGTGGAGACCCAGTACTTC
CSVSLAVETQYF
>few|TRBJ2-7|TRBD1|TRBV28
TGTGCCAGCGGATCCGGACAGGCAACCTACGAGCAGTACTTC
CASGSGQATYEQYF
>few|TRBJ1-5|NA|TRBV12-3/TRBV12-4
TGTGCCAGCAGTTTAGACGGGAACAATCAGCCCCAGCATTTT
CASSLDGNNQPQHF
>many|TRBJ2-7|NA|TRBV11-2
TGTGCCAGCAGCTTAGGGGATGGGAGCTCCTACGAGCAGTACTTC
CASSLGDGSSYEQYF
>many|TRBJ1-1|TRBD1|TRBV29-1
TGCAGCGTTTCCCGGACAGGGGGCAGAACTGAAGCTTTCTTT
CSVSRTGGRTEAFF
>many|TRBJ2-1|TRBD2|TRBV29-1
TGCAGCGTTGGAGCGACTAGCGGGAAGTACAATGAGCAGTTCTTC
CSVGATSGKYNEQFF
>NA|TRBJ2-7|TRBD2|TRBV20-1
TGCAGTGCTAGAGATCGACGGACTAGCGGGACCTACGAGCAGTACTTC
CSARDRRTSGTYEQYF
>NA|TRBJ2-7|TRBD1|TRBV5-1
TGCGCCAGCAGCTCCGGACAGGGGACCTACGAGCAGTACTTC
CASSSGQGTYEQYF
>few|TRBJ2-1|TRBD2|TRBV3-1
TGTGCCAGCAGGACTAGCGGGAGCAATGAGCAGTTCTTC
CASRTSGSNEQFF
>NA|TRBJ2-2|NA|TRBV7-6
TGTGCCAGCAGCTTAGTTGGGACGCTTCCCGGGGAGCTGTTTTTT
CASSLVGTLPGELFF
>few|TRBJ2-1|TRBD2|TRBV19
TGTGCCAGTAGTACCCGTACCGGGACTAGCGCAACAAATGAGCAGTTCTTC
CASSTRTGTSATNEQFF
>NA|TRBJ2-2|TRBD1|TRBV5-1
TGCGCCAGCAGCTTTTTCGGGACAGGGGGCGCATCCGGGGAGCTGTTTTTT
CASSFFGTGGASGELFF
>NA|TRBJ1-5|NA|TRBV28
TGTGCCAGCCGGGAGACTAATCAGCCCCAGCATTTT
CASRETNQPQHF
>many|TRBJ2-1|TRBD2|TRBV20-1
TGCAGTGCTAGAGGGTCGGGGGGGCCGCTTATCGATGAGCAGTTCTTC
CSARGSGGPLIDEQFF
>few|TRBJ2-1|NA|TRBV7-9
TGTGCCAGCAGCTTAGTCGGCGAGGAGTTCTTC
CASSLVGEEFF
>few|TRBJ2-7|TRBD2|TRBV5-6
TGTGCCAGCAGACGCTGGCCTAGCGGGATGAATGAGCAGTACTTC
CASRRWPSGMNEQYF
>NA|TRBJ2-2|NA|TRBV11-2
TGTGCCAGCAGCTTAGATCTTGGCCTCACCGGGGAGCTGTTTTTT
CASSLDLGLTGELFF
>NA|TRBJ2-2|NA|TRBV2
TGTGCCAGCAGTGGGCAGGGGAAACCCGGGGAGCTGTTTTTT
CASSGQGKPGELFF
>NA|TRBJ2-7|NA|TRBV28
TGTGCCACAAGTACAGGGATTTACGAGCAGTACTTC
CATSTGIYEQYF
>NA|TRBJ2-7|NA|TRBV18
TGTGCCAGCTCACCGGCCAGTAGCGAGCAGTACTTC
CASSPASSEQYF
>NA|TRBJ1-6|NA|TRBV18
TGTGCCAGCTCCCCACAGGGATATAATTCACCCCTCCACTTT
CASSPQGYNSPLHF
>few|TRBJ2-1|NA|TRBV29-1
TGCAGCGTTGAAGACGTAGAGCAGTTCTTC
CSVEDVEQFF
>many|TRBJ2-2|NA|TRBV7-6
TGTGCCAGCAGCATTAGAGGGGACGGGGAGCTGTTTTTT
CASSIRGDGELFF
>many|TRBJ2-3|TRBD2|TRBV6-5
TGTGCCAGCAGTCCAAGCGGGGGGGCTGCAGATACGCAGTATTTT
CASSPSGGAADTQYF
>few|TRBJ1-1|NA|TRBV18
TGTGCCAGCTCACCACCGGGAGCCCCCGGGAACACTGAAGCTTTCTTT
CASSPPGAPGNTEAFF
>NA|TRBJ1-1|TRBD1|TRBV10-1
TGCGCCAGCAGTAAACCGGGACAGGGAGTCACTGAAGCTTTCTTT
CASSKPGQGVTEAFF
>NA|TRBJ1-1|TRBD1|TRBV7-9
TGTGCCAGCAGCTCGCGCCTCTTACAGGGGGGTGAAGCTTTCTTT
CASSSRLLQGGEAFF
>NA|TRBJ1-5|TRBD1|TRBV20-1
TGCAGTGCTCCGTACAGGGGAAATCAGCCCCAGCATTTT
CSAPYRGNQPQHF